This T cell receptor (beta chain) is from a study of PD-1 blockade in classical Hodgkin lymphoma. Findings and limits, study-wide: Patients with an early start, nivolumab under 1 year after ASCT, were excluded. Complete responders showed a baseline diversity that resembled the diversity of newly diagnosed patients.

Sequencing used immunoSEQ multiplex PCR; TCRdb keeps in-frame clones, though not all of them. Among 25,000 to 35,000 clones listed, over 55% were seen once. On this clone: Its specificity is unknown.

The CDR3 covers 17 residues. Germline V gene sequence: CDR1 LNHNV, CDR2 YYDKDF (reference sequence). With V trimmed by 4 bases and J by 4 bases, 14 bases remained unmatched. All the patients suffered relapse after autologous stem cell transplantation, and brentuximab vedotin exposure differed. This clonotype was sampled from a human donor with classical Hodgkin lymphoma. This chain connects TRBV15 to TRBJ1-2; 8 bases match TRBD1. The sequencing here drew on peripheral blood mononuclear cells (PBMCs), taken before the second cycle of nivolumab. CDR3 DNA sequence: TGTGCCACCAGCACATCCCAGCCGGTCGGGACAGGCTATGGCTACACCTTC. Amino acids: CATSTSQPVGTGYGYTF.